Listed below are T cell receptor beta chains from one sample, sequenced in a study of shared clonotypes between healthy human individuals. Here immunoSEQ multiplex PCR was the method, and the copy in TCRdb shows in-frame clones only, minus some. Among roughly 2,500,000 clones listed, over 85% were seen once. The sequenced sample consisted of naive CD4+ T cells from PBMCs. The receptors derive from a man aged 18-30 years in good health. Some clones in this sample may be carry-over from other donors' samples. The CDR3 runs from the conserved cysteine through the conserved F or W. Fields, in order: V gene, J gene, D gene, clone size, CDR3 protein, CDR3 DNA. The D gene is left open where the match is weak. Clone size is given for some rows only: seen once, a few or many times, or a class if the clone is expanded.

TRBV6-6	TRBJ2-7	NA	NA	CASRLGTGVHEQYF	TGTGCCAGCAGACTCGGGACGGGTGTCCACGAGCAGTACTTC
TRBV5-1	TRBJ2-1	NA	NA	CASSLVRGSYNEQFF	TGCGCCAGCAGCTTGGTACGAGGATCCTACAATGAGCAGTTCTTC
TRBV5-1	TRBJ2-5	NA	NA	CASSLGQGGSETQYF	TGCGCCAGCAGCTTGGGACAGGGAGGATCGGAGACCCAGTACTTC
TRBV5-4	TRBJ1-4	NA	NA	CASSSPKEEKLFF	TGTGCCAGCAGCTCCCCCAAGGAGGAAAAACTGTTTTTT
TRBV11-2	TRBJ2-1	TRBD1	NA	CASSLVQGVNEQFF	TGTGCCAGCAGCTTAGTACAGGGGGTTAATGAGCAGTTCTTC
TRBV6-5	TRBJ1-6	NA	once	CASSYLPRGNSPLHF	TGTGCCAGCAGTTACTTGCCTCGCGGGAATTCACCCCTCCACTTT
TRBV7-2	TRBJ2-7	TRBD1	NA	CASSFTGVWGEQYF	TGTGCCAGCAGCTTCACAGGGGTTTGGGGCGAGCAGTACTTC
TRBV28	TRBJ1-1	NA	NA	CATKVGPSTEAFF	TGTGCCACCAAAGTGGGGCCCTCAACTGAAGCTTTCTTT
TRBV6-6	TRBJ2-7	NA	NA	CAAKGRQLYEQYF	TGTGCCGCAAAGGGGAGGCAGTTGTACGAGCAGTACTTC
TRBV4-1	TRBJ2-3	TRBD2	NA	CASSQVLAGGTDTQYF	TGCGCCAGCAGCCAAGTTCTAGCGGGAGGAACAGATACGCAGTATTTT
TRBV2	TRBJ2-1	TRBD2	NA	CASVPGLANNEQFF	TGTGCCAGCGTTCCGGGACTAGCCAACAATGAGCAGTTCTTC
TRBV11-1	TRBJ2-1	NA	NA	CASSLSRGLSSYNEQFF	TGTGCCAGCAGCTTAAGTCGGGGGTTAAGCTCCTACAATGAGCAGTTCTTC
TRBV5-1	TRBJ2-5	NA	NA	CASSWADGAQETQYF	TGCGCCAGCAGCTGGGCGGACGGAGCTCAAGAGACCCAGTACTTC
TRBV29-1	TRBJ1-1	NA	NA	CSVATSMNTEAFF	TGCAGCGTCGCCACCAGCATGAACACTGAAGCTTTCTTT
TRBV7-8	TRBJ2-1	NA	NA	CASSLAGTYNEQFF	TGTGCCAGCAGCTTAGCCGGGACTTACAATGAGCAGTTCTTC
TRBV7-2	TRBJ2-7	TRBD2	NA	CASSFGTSASYEQYF	TGTGCCAGCAGCTTTGGGACTAGCGCGTCCTACGAGCAGTACTTC
TRBV27	TRBJ2-1	NA	NA	CASSLFGLSSYNEQFF	TGTGCCAGCAGTTTATTCGGGCTCAGCTCCTACAATGAGCAGTTCTTC
TRBV7-9	TRBJ2-3	NA	NA	CASSLNQGTDTQYF	TGTGCCAGCAGCCTAAACCAGGGAACAGATACGCAGTATTTT